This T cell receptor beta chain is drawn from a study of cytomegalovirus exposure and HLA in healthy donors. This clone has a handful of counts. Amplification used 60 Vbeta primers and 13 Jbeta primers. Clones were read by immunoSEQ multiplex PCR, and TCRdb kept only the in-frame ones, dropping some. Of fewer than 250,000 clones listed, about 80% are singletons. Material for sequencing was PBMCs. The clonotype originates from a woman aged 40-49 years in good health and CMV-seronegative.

The CDR3 DNA reads TGTGCCAGCAGCCCGAAACAGGGGGTATTAGCTTTCTTT. Residues: CASSPKQGVLAFF. The chain combines TRBV5-4 with TRBJ1-1; 8 bases map to TRBD1. Germline CDR1 and CDR2: SGHNT and YYREEE (reference sequence). The CDR3 spans 13 residues. The V gene end was trimmed by 4 bases and the J gene end by 10 bases; junction bases not matched to a gene: 9. The full variable domain, completed using reference TRBV5-4 and TRBJ1-1, is ETGVTQSPTHLIKTRGQQVTLRCSSQSGHNTVSWYQQALGQGPQFIFQYYREEENGRGNFPPRFSGLQFPNYSSELNVNALELDDSALYLCASSPKQGVLAFFGQGTRLTVV.